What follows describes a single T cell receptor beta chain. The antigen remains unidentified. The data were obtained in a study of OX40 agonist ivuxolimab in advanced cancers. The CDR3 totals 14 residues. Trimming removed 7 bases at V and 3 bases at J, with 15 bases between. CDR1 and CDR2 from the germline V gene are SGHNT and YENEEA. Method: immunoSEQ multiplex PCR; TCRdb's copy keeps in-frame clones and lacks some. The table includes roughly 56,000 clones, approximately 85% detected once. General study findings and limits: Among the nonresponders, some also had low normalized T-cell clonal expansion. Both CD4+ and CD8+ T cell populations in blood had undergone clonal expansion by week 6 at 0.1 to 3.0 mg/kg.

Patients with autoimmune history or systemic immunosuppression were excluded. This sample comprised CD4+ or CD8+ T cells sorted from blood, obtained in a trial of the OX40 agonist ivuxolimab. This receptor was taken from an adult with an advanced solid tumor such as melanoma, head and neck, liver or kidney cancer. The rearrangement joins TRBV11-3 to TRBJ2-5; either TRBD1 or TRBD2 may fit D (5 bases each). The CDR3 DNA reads TGTGCCAGCACCCCTTGGGGGAAGGAAGAGACCCAGTACTTC. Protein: CASTPWGKEETQYF.